The present entry profiles one T cell receptor (beta chain) with its context. Its antigen remains unknown. This entry is derived from a study of cytomegalovirus exposure and HLA in healthy donors. Study-level background: In an earlier analysis, approximately 120 million unique TCR beta sequences were found from 150 million to 200 million T cells. Findings of the study overall: Associated with cytomegalovirus, according to the listing, were around 170 TCR beta chains.

The study ran its PCR with 60 Vbeta and 13 Jbeta primers. Clones were sequenced by immunoSEQ multiplex PCR, and TCRdb holds only the in-frame ones, with some missing. The sample yields some 99,000 clones, 80% to 85% seen once. This CDR3 has 16 amino acids. The V and J ends lost 3 bases and 2 bases, in that order; junction bases with no gene match: 8. The germline CDR1 and CDR2 sequences are KGHSH and LQKENI. The sequence was collected from a woman in her twenties or thirties in good health and CMV-seronegative. The sequencing sample was made of PBMCs. The chain recombines TRBV18 with TRBJ2-5; TRBD2 agrees at 8 bases. The CDR3 coding sequence is TGTGCCAGCTCACCCGCCCTGACTAGCGCTCAAGAGACCCAGTACTTC. Protein: CASSPALTSAQETQYF.